This TCR beta chain was identified during a study of cytomegalovirus exposure and HLA in healthy donors. Overall study context: T cells numbering around 190 million yielded 90 million to 140 million unique TCR beta sequences in an earlier analysis.

The PCR ran on 60 Vbeta and 13 Jbeta primers. Method: immunoSEQ multiplex PCR; TCRdb's copy keeps in-frame clones and lacks some. The sample has 150,000 to 180,000 clones; about four fifths are singletons. Looked up from germline, CDR1 is SGHDT and CDR2 is YYEEEE. This CDR3 is 13 amino acids long. Losses at the gene ends were 3 bases for V and 8 bases for J; bases not matched to a gene: 5. The study, taken as a whole, reports: Specificity for CMV antigens was confirmed in vitro for a few of the CMV-associated chains.

Notes on this clone: What it binds is not known.

This TCR came from a man between 18 and 29 years old in good health and CMV-seronegative. The genes are TRBV5-6 and TRBJ1-2, with 9 positions matching TRBD1. The sample consisted of PBMCs. For the CDR3, the DNA is TGTGCCAGCAGCTGGGACAGGGCTATCGGCTACACCTTC. Translated, it gives CASSWDRAIGYTF.